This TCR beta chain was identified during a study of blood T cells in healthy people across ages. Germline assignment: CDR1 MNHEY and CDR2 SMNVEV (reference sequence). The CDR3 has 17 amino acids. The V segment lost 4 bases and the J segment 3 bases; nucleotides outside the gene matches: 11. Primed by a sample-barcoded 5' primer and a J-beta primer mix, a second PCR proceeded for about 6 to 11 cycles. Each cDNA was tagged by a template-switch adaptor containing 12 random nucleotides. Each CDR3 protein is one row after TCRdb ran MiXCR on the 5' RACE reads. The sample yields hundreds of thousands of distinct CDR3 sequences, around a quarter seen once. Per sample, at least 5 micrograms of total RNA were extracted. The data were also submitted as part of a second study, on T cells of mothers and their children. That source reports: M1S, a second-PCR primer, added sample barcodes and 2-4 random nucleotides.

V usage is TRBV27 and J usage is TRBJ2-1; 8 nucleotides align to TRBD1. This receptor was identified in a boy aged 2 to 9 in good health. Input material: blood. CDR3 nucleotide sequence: TGTGCCAGCAGTTCAGACAGACAGGGGCTGAACTACAATGAGCAGTTCTTC. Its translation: CASSSDRQGLNYNEQFF.